One and the same sample provided the 32 T cell receptor beta chains below, sequenced in a study of blood T cell repertoires in COVID-19 (dated by TCRdb to the early 2020s). The library was built by means of the immunoSEQ multiplex PCR assay. This immuneACCESS table, as held by TCRdb, lists in-frame sequences with V and J called but not all clones. Of the missing ones, under half trace to an unresolved V gene in checked studies; the others have no known cause. Recorded for this sample are around 150,000 clones; approximately 90% of them occurred a single time. Less than 8.5% of the sample is in the top ten clones. Sequences were obtained from PBMCs or T cells enriched from blood (not recorded which). These receptors were collected from a woman aged 45-59 years who had recovered from COVID-19.

The chain employs TRBV7-2 and TRBJ1-1; 7 bases line up with TRBD1. The CDR3 consists of 14 residues. J was trimmed by 1 base and V by 6 bases; bases with no gene match: 5. CDR1 is SGHTA and CDR2 is FQGNSA in the germline V gene. The CDR3 nucleotides read TGTGCCAGCAGTCGACAGGGAGGGAACACTGAAGCTTTCTTT. It encodes CASSRQGGNTEAFF.

The genes are TRBV25-1 and TRBJ1-2; maybe TRBD1 (5 bases). The germline gives CDR1 MGHDK, CDR2 SYGVNS. This CDR3 comprises 16 residues. Trimming left V 5 bases short and J 7 bases short, with 23 bases between. CDR3 sequence (DNA): TGTGCCAGCAGTCTTACCGGGACGCCAGGGAGGGGTGGCTACACCTTC. Encoded protein: CASSLTGTPGRGGYTF.

V is TRBV7-2 and J is TRBJ2-2; the D is unclear. The germline V gene has CDR1 SGHTA and CDR2 FQGNSA. CDR3 length: 15 amino acids. The V and J ends lost 5 bases and 6 bases respectively, with 16 bases between them. CDR3 sequence reads: CASSPARLASGELFF. The CDR3 DNA reads as TGTGCCAGCAGCCCCGCCCGTCTTGCGTCCGGGGAGCTGTTTTTT.

The V gene is TRBV30, the J gene TRBJ1-2; D might be TRBD1 (5 bases). V shed 4 bases and J shed 5 bases, with 14 bases lying between them. The V gene's germline CDR1 is GTSNPN and CDR2 SVGIG (reference sequence). CDR3 length equals 13 residues. The chain's CDR3 is CAWTGGRGYGYTF. In nucleotides, the CDR3 is TGTGCCTGGACCGGGGGAAGAGGTTATGGCTACACCTTC.

V usage is TRBV6-5 and J usage is TRBJ1-1; 12 bases are shared with TRBD1. CDR1 and CDR2 (germline): MNHEY, SVGAGI. V lost 6 bases and J lost 7; bases outside the gene matches: 9. The CDR3 consists of 15 residues. The DNA of the CDR3 is TGTGCCAGCAGCCTTCCGGGACAGGGGGCCAGTGAAGCTTTCTTT. It specifies CASSLPGQGASEAFF.

The rearrangement uses TRBV6-5 and TRBJ2-2; TRBD2 matches 8 bases. The V and J ends lost 4 bases and 7 bases, in that order; junction bases with no gene match: 11. Germline values: CDR1 MNHEY, CDR2 SVGAGI. The CDR3 contains 16 residues. CDR3 in amino acids: CASSSQPRGVFGELFF. CDR3 in DNA: TGTGCCAGCAGTTCCCAGCCGCGGGGGGTGTTCGGGGAGCTGTTTTTT.

This clone was recorded once. The gene calls are TRBV9 and TRBJ1-1; D may be TRBD1 (5 bases). Looked up from germline, CDR1 is SGDLS and CDR2 is YYNGEE. Trimming shortened V by 0 bases and J by 3 bases, and 15 bases separated the two germline ends. This CDR3 has 16 amino acids. The DNA for the CDR3 is TGTGCCAGCAGCGTAGGAACGGATCGGGGGTACACTGAAGCTTTCTTT. This translates into CASSVGTDRGYTEAFF.

This clone was counted a single time. V usage is TRBV4-2 and J usage is TRBJ2-5, with 10 bases aligning to TRBD2. CDR1 is LGHNA, CDR2 YNFKEQ, per germline. J was trimmed by 5 bases and V by 3 bases; bases with no gene match: 6. There are 15 residues in the CDR3. CDR3 loop: CASSQSGGEVETQYF. CDR3 nucleotide sequence: TGTGCCAGCAGCCAGAGCGGGGGGGAGGTGGAGACCCAGTACTTC.

The chain uses TRBV5-1 and TRBJ2-3, with D unresolved. The CDR3 sequence is 12 residues long. Trimming left V 3 bases short and J 6 bases short, with 8 bases between. Germline V CDR1 and CDR2: SGHRS, YFSETQ. The CDR3 bases are TGCGCCAGCAGCTCTAGTGAGGATACGCAGTATTTT. As protein: CASSSSEDTQYF.

Only a few counts were recorded for this clone. The chain links TRBV4-1 to TRBJ1-6; 7 bases are a match to TRBD1. The CDR3 length is 13 residues. The trim removed 4 bases at V and 10 bases at J, leaving 4 bases unmatched. Germline-derived CDR1 and CDR2 are MGHRA and YSYEKL. DNA for the CDR3: TGCGCCAGCAGCCTCCTGGACAGGTCACCCCTCCACTTT. Its translation: CASSLLDRSPLHF.

The chain uses TRBV4-1 and TRBJ1-2; TRBD1 matches at 7 bases. The V and J ends lost 4 bases and 8 bases, in that order; junction bases with no gene match: 16. The CDR3 has 16 amino acids. Per germline, CDR1 MGHRA and CDR2 YSYEKL. CDR3 loop: CASSLETREGAGGYTF. The CDR3 DNA is TGCGCCAGCAGCCTCGAGACGCGGGAGGGGGCGGGAGGCTACACCTTC.

The genes are TRBV3-1 (or the pseudogene TRBV3-2) and TRBJ1-5, with a tentative D call TRBD1 (6 bases). The germline gives CDR1 LGHDT, CDR2 YNNKEL (reference sequence). CDR3 length: 19 amino acids. V was cut by 3 bases and J by 6 bases, with 27 bases left in between. The CDR3 DNA reads as TGTGCCAGCAGCCAGAGTTCCACAGGCAGGGGCTCGAGGTCTCAGCCCCAGCATTTT. Its protein is CASSQSSTGRGSRSQPQHF.

This rearrangement joins TRBV30 to TRBJ1-1, with TRBD1 matching 10 bases. Looked up from germline, CDR1 is GTSNPN and CDR2 is SVGIG (reference sequence). The CDR3 loop spans 13 amino acids. V lost 7 bases, J lost 5 bases, and 7 bases stayed unmatched. For the CDR3, the DNA is TGTGCCTCGATGGGACAGGGGTTTACTGAAGCTTTCTTT. It codes for CASMGQGFTEAFF.

This chain links TRBV7-6 with TRBJ2-6; 9 nucleotides match TRBD1. Looked up from germline, CDR1 is SGHVS and CDR2 is FNYEAQ. Trimming took 6 bases from V and 4 from J; bases not matched to a gene: 4. The CDR3 consists of 15 residues. This CDR3 is CASSGTGSGANVLTF. In nucleotides, the CDR3 is TGTGCCAGCAGTGGGACAGGGTCCGGGGCCAACGTCCTGACTTTC.

CDR3 residues: CASSEGRGADTQYF. The CDR3, as DNA: TGTGCCAGCAGTGAAGGCAGGGGGGCAGATACGCAGTATTTT. V gene TRBV6-1 combines with J gene TRBJ2-3; D might be TRBD1 (7 bases). V was pared by 1 base and J by 4 bases, with 9 bases between. The CDR3 is 14 residues long. The germline gives CDR1 MNHNS, CDR2 SASEGT.

This chain joins TRBV3-1 (or the pseudogene TRBV3-2) and TRBJ2-3; tentatively, D is TRBD1 (5 bases). Trimming removed 4 bases at V and 5 bases at J, with 7 bases between. Germline CDR1 is LGHDT and CDR2 is YNNKEL (reference sequence). The CDR3 has 12 residues. As DNA, the CDR3 is TGTGCCAGCAGCCGACAGAGAGATACGCAGTATTTT. This gives the protein CASSRQRDTQYF.

The chain joins TRBV15 to TRBJ1-4; 8 positions agree with TRBD1. Germline V gene sequence: CDR1 LNHNV, CDR2 YYDKDF (reference sequence). V lost 0 bases, J lost 7 bases, and 4 bases stayed unmatched. The CDR3 runs to 15 residues. CDR3 nucleotide sequence: TGTGCCACCAGCAGAGATCCTACAGGGGGTGAAAAACTGTTTTTT. Residues: CATSRDPTGGEKLFF.

The chain recombines TRBV9 with TRBJ1-1; TRBD1 is a possible D gene (6 bases). CDR1 and CDR2 (germline): SGDLS, YYNGEE. The V and J ends lost 3 bases and 4 bases respectively, with 13 bases between them. The CDR3 sequence is 14 residues long. The CDR3 reads CASSAGGLGTEAFF. The CDR3 nucleotides are TGTGCCAGCAGCGCCGGGGGGCTGGGCACTGAAGCTTTCTTT.

The V and J genes are TRBV4-2 and TRBJ1-2; 10 bases align to TRBD1. CDR3 length equals 16 residues. Germline trimming cut 0 bases from V and 3 bases from J; bases unmatched to any gene: 4. Germline CDR1 reads LGHNA; CDR2 reads YNFKEQ. CDR3 protein: CASSQDGTGDYYGYTF. In DNA form, the CDR3 reads TGTGCCAGCAGCCAAGATGGGACAGGGGATTACTATGGCTACACCTTC.

In its sample, this clone was seen once. This chain links TRBV6-5 with TRBJ2-1; 10 bases fit TRBD2. This CDR3 region has 12 residues. The germline V gene has CDR1 MNHEY and CDR2 SVGAGI. The CDR3, as DNA: TGTGCTTCCGGACTAGCGGCCGGGGAGCAGTTCTTC. Protein product: CASGLAAGEQFF.

This clone was recorded once. The V and J genes are TRBV2 and TRBJ1-1, with 8 bases that match TRBD1. Germline assignment: CDR1 SNHLY and CDR2 FYNNEI. V lost 6 bases and J lost 1; bases outside the gene matches: 4. The CDR3 loop spans 14 amino acids. The CDR3 region is CASSQQGGNTEAFF. In nucleotides, the CDR3 is TGTGCCAGCAGCCAACAGGGGGGGAACACTGAAGCTTTCTTT.

The chain carries TRBV7-6 and TRBJ1-1, with D uncertain. The germline V and J ends were trimmed by 1 base and 2 bases, with 11 bases remaining between them. The CDR3 is 15 residues long. The germline CDR1 and CDR2 sequences are SGHVS and FNYEAQ. CDR3 coding DNA: TGTGCCAGCAGCTTAGAGTCGTACAGAAACACTGAAGCTTTCTTT. Its protein product is CASSLESYRNTEAFF.

The chain combines TRBV6-5 with TRBJ1-6; 7 bases align to TRBD1. V trimming: 6 bases; J trimming: 7 bases; junction bases outside the gene matches: 9. The CDR3 totals 15 residues. Germline V lookup: CDR1 MNHEY, CDR2 SVGAGI. CDR3: CASRGTGAENSPLHF. CDR3 sequence (DNA): TGTGCCAGCAGGGGAACAGGGGCGGAGAATTCACCCCTCCACTTT.

J is TRBJ1-2 and V is TRBV6-5, with a tentative D call TRBD1 (5 bases). V lost 5 bases, J lost 8 bases, and 18 bases lay in between. This CDR3 region has 14 residues. Germline V gene data show CDR1 as MNHEY and CDR2 as SVGAGI. This CDR3 reads CASSLDPRVLGYTF. The CDR3 DNA is TGTGCCAGCAGTCTAGACCCCAGGGTGCTCGGCTACACCTTC.

In this sample, this clone turned up a few times. This sequence joins TRBV27 and TRBJ2-7; no firm D call. The CDR3 runs 15 residues. Trimming removed 6 bases at V and 0 bases at J, with 15 bases between. Germline CDR1 reads MNHEY; CDR2 reads SMNVEV (reference sequence). In DNA form, the CDR3 reads TGTGCCAGCAGCCTGGCAGGCGCTCCCTCCTACGAGCAGTACTTC. Its translation: CASSLAGAPSYEQYF.

V is TRBV6-4 and J is TRBJ2-2; TRBD1 agrees at 7 bases. From germline, CDR1 is MRHNA and CDR2 SNTAGT. V shed 4 bases, J shed 0 bases, and the junction held 5 bases outside the gene matches. This CDR3 spans 16 amino acids. For the CDR3, the DNA is TGTGCCAGCAGTGTGGCGACAGGGCCGAACACCGGGGAGCTGTTTTTT. Its protein is CASSVATGPNTGELFF.

V and J are TRBV2 and TRBJ2-5; 9 nucleotides match TRBD1. Germline CDR1 reads SNHLY; CDR2 reads FYNNEI. The CDR3 covers 16 residues. Trimming cost V 5 bases and J 5 bases; bases outside gene matches: 12. This chain's CDR3 is CASSQGGQGFEETQYF. In nucleotides, the CDR3 is TGTGCCAGCAGTCAGGGGGGACAGGGTTTTGAGGAGACCCAGTACTTC.

The V gene is TRBV6-5, the J gene TRBJ2-7; D remains ambiguous. Germline assignment: CDR1 MNHEY and CDR2 SVGAGI. Trimming cost V 6 bases and J 6 bases, with 15 bases left between them. The CDR3 has 13 residues. The CDR3 nucleotides are TGTGCCAGCAGCCCCGGGTCCCTTTCCGAGCAGTACTTC. This encodes CASSPGSLSEQYF.

This chain links TRBV12-5 with TRBJ2-3; 9 bases match TRBD1. The germline V gene has CDR1 LGHNT and CDR2 FRNRAP. This CDR3 has 18 residues. V shed 5 bases, J shed 0 bases, and the junction held 12 bases outside the gene matches. The CDR3 region has the DNA TGTGCTAGTGGTACCGGACAGGGGCGAATAATTAGCACAGATACGCAGTATTTT. The encoded protein is CASGTGQGRIISTDTQYF.

The chain uses TRBV11-3 and TRBJ2-5, with 9 bases matching TRBD2. V lost 2 bases to trimming and J lost 5 bases; unmatched junction nucleotides: 3. The CDR3 sequence is 14 residues long. The germline V gene encodes CDR1 SGHNT and CDR2 YENEEA. In nucleotides, the CDR3 is TGTGCCAGCAGCTTAAGAGCGGGGGGTGAGACCCAGTACTTC. Residues: CASSLRAGGETQYF.

The chain employs TRBV6-2 or TRBV6-3 and TRBJ1-1; possible D gene TRBD1, 6 bases. Germline values: CDR1 MNHEY, CDR2 SVGEGT. The V end lost 0 bases, the J end lost 8 bases, and 16 bases lay between the germline ends. The CDR3 is 15 residues long. CDR3 region: CASSYSIPGQGEAFF. The CDR3 coding sequence is TGTGCCAGCAGTTACTCAATCCCGGGACAAGGGGAAGCTTTCTTT.

The J gene is TRBJ2-2, the V gene TRBV7-2; tentative D call: TRBD1 (5 bases). Trimming removed 2 bases from V and 4 bases from J, with 11 bases in between. The CDR3 spans 15 residues. Germline CDR1 reads SGHTA; CDR2 reads FQGNSA. In DNA form, the CDR3 reads TGTGCCAGCAGCTTAAAGGTGGGGCCCACCGGGGAGCTGTTTTTT. This encodes CASSLKVGPTGELFF.